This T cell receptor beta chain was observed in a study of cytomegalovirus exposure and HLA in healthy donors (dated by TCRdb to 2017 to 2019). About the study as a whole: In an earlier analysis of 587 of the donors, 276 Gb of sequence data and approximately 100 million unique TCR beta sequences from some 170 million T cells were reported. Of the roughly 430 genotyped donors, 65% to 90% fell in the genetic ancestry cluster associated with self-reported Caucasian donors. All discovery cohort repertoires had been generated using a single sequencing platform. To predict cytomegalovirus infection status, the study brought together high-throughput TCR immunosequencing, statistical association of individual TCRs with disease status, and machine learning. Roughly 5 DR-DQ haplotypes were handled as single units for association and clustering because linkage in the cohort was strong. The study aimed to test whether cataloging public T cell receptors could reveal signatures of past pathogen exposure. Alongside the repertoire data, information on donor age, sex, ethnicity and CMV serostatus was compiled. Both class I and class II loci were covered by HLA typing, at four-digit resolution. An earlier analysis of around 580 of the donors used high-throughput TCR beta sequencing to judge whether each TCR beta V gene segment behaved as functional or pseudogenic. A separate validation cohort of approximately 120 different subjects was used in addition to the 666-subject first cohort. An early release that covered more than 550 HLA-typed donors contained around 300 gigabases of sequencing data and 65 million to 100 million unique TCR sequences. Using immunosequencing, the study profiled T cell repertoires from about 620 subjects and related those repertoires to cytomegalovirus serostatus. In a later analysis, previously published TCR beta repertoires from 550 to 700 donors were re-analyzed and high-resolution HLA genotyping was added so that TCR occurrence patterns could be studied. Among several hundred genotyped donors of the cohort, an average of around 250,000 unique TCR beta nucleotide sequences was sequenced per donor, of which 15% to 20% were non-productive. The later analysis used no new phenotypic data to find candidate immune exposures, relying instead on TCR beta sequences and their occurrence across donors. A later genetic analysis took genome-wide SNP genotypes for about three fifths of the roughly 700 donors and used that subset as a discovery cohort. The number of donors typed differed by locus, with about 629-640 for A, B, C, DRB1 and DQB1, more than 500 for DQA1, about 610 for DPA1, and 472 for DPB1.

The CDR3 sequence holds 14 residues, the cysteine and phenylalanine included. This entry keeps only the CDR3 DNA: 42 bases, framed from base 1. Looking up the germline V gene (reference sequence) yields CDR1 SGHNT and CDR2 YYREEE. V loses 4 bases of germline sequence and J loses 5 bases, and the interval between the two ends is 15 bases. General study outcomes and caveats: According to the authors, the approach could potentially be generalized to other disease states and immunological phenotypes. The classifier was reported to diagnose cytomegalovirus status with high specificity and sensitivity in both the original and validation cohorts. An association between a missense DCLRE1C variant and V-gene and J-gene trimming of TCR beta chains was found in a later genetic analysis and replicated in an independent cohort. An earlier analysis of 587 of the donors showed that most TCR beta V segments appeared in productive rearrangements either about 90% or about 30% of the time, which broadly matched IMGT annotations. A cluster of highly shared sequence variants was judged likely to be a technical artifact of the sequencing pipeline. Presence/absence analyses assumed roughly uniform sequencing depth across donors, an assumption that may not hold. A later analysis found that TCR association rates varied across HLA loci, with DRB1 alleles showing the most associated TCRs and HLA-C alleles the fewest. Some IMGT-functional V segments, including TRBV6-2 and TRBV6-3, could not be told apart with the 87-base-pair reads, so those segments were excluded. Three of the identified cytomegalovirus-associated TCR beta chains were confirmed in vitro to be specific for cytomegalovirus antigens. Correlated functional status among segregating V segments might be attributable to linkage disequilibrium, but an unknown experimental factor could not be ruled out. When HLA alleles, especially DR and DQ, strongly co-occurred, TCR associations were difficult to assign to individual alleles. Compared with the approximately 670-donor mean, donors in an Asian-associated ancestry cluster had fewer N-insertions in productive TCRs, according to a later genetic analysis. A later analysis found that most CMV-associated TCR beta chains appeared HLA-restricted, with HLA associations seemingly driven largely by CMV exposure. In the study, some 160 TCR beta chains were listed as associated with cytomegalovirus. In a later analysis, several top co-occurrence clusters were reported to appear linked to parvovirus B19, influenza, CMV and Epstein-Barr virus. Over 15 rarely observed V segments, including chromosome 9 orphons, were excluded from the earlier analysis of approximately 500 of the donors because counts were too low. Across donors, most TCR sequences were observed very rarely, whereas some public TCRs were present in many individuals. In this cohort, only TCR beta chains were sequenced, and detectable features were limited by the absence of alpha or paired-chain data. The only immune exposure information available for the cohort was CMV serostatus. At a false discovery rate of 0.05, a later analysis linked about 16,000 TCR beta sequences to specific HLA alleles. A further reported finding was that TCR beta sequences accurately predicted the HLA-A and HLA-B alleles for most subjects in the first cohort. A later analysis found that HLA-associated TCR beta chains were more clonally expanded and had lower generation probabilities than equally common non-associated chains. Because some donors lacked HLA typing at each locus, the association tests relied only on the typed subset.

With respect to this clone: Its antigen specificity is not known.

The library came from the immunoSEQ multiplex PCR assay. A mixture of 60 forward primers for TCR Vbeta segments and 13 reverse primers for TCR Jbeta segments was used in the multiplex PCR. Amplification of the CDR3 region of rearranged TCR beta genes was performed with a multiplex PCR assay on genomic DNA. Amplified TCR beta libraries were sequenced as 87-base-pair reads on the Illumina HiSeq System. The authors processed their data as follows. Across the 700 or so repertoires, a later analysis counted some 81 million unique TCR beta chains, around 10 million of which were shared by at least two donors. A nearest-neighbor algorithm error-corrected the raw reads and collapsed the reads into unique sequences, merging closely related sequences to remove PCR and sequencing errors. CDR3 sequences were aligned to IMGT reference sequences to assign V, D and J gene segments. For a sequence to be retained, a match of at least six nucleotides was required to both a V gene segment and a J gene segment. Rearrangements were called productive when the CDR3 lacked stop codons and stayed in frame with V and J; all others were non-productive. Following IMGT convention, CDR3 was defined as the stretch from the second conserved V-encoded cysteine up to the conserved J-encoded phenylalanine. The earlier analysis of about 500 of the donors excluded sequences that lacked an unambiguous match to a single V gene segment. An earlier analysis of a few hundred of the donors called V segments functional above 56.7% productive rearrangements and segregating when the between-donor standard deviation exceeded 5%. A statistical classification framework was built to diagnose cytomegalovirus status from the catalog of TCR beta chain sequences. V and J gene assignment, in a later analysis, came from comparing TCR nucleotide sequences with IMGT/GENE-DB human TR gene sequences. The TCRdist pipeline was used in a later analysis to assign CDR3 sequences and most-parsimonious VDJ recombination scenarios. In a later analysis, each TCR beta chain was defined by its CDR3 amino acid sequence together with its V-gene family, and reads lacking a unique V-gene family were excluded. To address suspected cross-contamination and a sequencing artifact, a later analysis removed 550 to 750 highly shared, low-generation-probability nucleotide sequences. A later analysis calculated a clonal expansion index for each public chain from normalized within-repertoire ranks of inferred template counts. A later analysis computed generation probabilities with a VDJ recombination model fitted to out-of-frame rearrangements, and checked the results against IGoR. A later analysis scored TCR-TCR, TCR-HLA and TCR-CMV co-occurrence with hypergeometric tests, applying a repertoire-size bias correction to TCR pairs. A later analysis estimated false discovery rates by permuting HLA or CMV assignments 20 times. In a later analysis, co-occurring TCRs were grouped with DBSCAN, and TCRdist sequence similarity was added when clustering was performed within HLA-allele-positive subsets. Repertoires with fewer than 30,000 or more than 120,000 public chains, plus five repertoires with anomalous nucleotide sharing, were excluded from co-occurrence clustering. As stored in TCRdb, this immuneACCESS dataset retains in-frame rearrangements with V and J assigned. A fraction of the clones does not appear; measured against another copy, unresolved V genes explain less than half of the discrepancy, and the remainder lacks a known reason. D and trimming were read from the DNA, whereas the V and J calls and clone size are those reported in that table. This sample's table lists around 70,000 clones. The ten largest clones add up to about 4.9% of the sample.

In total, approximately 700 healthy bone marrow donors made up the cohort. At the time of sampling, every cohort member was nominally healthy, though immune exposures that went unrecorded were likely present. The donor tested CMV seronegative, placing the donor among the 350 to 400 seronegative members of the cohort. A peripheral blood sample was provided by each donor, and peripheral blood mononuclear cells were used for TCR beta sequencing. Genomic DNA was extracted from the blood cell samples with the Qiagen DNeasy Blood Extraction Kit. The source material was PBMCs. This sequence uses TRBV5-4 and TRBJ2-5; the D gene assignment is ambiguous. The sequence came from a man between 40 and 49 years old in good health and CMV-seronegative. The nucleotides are TGTGCCAGCAGCGCATATCACGCCGGGGAGACCCAGTACTTC. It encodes CASSAYHAGETQYF.